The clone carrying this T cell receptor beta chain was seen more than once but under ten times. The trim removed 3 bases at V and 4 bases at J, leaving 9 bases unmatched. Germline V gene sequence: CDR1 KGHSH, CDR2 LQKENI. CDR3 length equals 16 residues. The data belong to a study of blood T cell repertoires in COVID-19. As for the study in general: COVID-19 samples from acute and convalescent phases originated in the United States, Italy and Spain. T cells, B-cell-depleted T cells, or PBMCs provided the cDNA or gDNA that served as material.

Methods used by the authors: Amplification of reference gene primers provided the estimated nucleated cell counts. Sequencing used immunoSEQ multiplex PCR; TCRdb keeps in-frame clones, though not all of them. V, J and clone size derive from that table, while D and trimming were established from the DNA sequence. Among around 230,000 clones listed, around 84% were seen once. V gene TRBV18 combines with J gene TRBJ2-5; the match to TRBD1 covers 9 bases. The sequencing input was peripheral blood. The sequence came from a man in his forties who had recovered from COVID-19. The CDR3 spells CASSPLQGAFRETQYF. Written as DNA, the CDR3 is TGTGCCAGCTCACCCTTACAGGGGGCTTTCCGAGAGACCCAGTACTTC. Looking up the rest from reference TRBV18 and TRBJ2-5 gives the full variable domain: NAGVMQNPRHLVRRRGQEARLRCSPMKGHSHVYWYRQLPEEGLKFMVYLQKENIIDESGMPKERFSAEFPKEGPSILRIQQVVRGDSAAYFCASSPLQGAFRETQYFGPGTRLLVL.